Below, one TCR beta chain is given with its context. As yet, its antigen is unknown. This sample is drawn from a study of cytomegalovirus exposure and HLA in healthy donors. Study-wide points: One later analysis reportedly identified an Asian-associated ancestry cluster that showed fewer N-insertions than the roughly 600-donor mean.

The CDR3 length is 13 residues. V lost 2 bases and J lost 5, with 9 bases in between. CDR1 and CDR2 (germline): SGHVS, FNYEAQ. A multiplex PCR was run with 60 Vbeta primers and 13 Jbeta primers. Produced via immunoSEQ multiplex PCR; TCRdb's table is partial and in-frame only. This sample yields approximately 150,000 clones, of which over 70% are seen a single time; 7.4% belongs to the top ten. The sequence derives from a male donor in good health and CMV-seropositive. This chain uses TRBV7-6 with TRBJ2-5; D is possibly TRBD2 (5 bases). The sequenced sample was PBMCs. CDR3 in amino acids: CASSLPSGETQYF. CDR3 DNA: TGTGCCAGCAGCTTACCTTCGGGGGAGACCCAGTACTTC.